This T cell receptor (beta chain) comes out of a study of T-cell reconstitution after alpha-beta-depleted transplantation in children (dated by TCRdb to the mid-2010s). Regarding the complete study: T-cell immune reconstitution after TCRalphabeta/CD19-depleted allogeneic hematopoietic cell transplantation in children was quantitatively tracked in the study by means of TCR repertoire profiling.

Library generation was performed with PCR. Sequencing instrument: Illumina HiSeq 2500. To normalize quantification of the TCRbeta repertoire, the TCR libraries were built with molecular barcoding that relied on unique molecular identifiers. TCRdb itself trimmed the public reads at Q25 with fastp, ran MiXCR and retained productive beta chains. Every distinct CDR3 protein forms one entry, paired with its most common genes and DNA. Here the sample has some 500,000 distinct CDR3 sequences; about 33% occur a single time. Together, the top ten hold around 2.3% of the sample. This clonotype has more than one count but fewer than ten. Its cognate antigen has yet to be identified. Per-base qualities were not stored, and no clone one base away is much larger. Trimming leaves V shorter by 3 bases and J shorter by 7 bases, with the junction holding 21 bases beyond the gene matches. The germline V gene supplies CDR1 LGHNA and CDR2 YSLEER. CDR3 length: 19 amino acids, cysteine to phenylalanine. Only CDR3 DNA remains: 57 bases, in frame from the first base.

This TCR was recovered from a human donor who donated a stem cell graft to a child with aplastic anemia. Material: PBMCs from the stem cell graft donor, obtained from the stem cell graft. Rearrangement joined TRBV4-3 to TRBJ1-2, and TRBD1 aligns with 9 junction nucleotides. The CDR3 reads CASSHARPGTGRKGGGYTF. The nucleotide sequence is given as TGCGCCAGCAGCCATGCCCGGCCCGGGACAGGGAGGAAAGGAGGTGGCTACACCTTC.